This T cell receptor (beta chain) was captured in a study of cytomegalovirus exposure and HLA in healthy donors. The method was immunoSEQ multiplex PCR; TCRdb's version includes in-frame clones alone and lacks a portion of them. The data show more than 120,000 clones, roughly 86% seen once. Study-wide findings and caveats: Reportedly, diagnosis of cytomegalovirus status by the classifier showed high specificity and sensitivity.

The donors were part of the 120-subject validation cohort, which stood apart from the approximately 630-subject first cohort. The CDR3 sequence is 15 residues long. V was pared by 0 bases and J by 4 bases, with 4 bases of the junction left unmatched. Germline CDR1 and CDR2: GTSNPN and SVGIG (reference sequence). As concerns this clone: Its antigen is not known.

Sequencing was performed on PBMCs. This TCR was sampled from a man aged 18 to 29 in good health and CMV-seropositive. The chain links TRBV30 to TRBJ1-3; 9 bases match TRBD1. The CDR3 here is CAWSVGTGRGNTIYF. The CDR3 bases are TGTGCCTGGAGTGTAGGGACAGGGCGAGGAAACACCATATATTTT.